This T cell receptor beta chain was sequenced in a study of blood T cell repertoires in COVID-19. Study in general: In each case, the material was cDNA or gDNA derived from T cells, B-cell-depleted T cells, or PBMCs.

V lost 1 base to trimming and J lost 0 bases, with 31 bases between them. CDR3 size: 24 residues. Germline values: CDR1 MNHNS, CDR2 SASEGT. Produced via immunoSEQ multiplex PCR; TCRdb's table is partial and in-frame only. In the table there are about 230,000 clones, about 84% of which are singletons. The sequencing sample was made of peripheral blood. This TCR came from an elderly woman with acute or convalescent COVID-19. The rearrangement links TRBV6-1 to TRBJ1-6; D possibly corresponds to TRBD1 (5 bases). The DNA of the CDR3 is TGTGCCAGCAGTGAAGGCGCAGGGAGGGAGATGGGGTCCCGAAGACGCTCCTATAATTCACCCCTCCACTTT. Translation: CASSEGAGREMGSRRRSYNSPLHF.